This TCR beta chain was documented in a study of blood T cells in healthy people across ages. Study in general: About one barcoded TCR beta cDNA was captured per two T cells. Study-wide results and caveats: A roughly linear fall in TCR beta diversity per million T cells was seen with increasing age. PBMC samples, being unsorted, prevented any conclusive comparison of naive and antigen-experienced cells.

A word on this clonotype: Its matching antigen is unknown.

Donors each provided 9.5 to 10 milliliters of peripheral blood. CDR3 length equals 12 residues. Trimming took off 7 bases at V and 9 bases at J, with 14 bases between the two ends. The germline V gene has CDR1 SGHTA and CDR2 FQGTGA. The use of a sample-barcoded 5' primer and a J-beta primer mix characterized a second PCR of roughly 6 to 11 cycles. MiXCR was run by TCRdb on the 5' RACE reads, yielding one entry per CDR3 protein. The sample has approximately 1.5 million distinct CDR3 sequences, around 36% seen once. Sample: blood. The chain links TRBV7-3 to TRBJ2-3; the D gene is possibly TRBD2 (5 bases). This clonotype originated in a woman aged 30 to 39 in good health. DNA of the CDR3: TGTGCCAGCAACTCGTCCGGGAACACGCAGTATTTT. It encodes CASNSSGNTQYF.